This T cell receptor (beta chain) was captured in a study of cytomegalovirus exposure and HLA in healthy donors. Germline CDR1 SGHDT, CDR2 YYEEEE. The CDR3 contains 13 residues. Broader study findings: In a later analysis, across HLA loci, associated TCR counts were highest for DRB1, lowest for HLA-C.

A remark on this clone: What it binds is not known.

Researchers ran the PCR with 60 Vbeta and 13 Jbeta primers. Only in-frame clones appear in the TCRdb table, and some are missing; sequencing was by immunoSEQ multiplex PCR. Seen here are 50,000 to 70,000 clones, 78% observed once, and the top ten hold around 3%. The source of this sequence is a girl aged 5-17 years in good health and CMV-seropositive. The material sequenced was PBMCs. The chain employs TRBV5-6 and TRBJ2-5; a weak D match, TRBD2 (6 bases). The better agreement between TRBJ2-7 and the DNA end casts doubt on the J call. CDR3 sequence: CASSQMRGYEQYF. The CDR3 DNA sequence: TGTGCCAGCAGCCAGATGCGGGGCTACGAGCAGTACTTC.